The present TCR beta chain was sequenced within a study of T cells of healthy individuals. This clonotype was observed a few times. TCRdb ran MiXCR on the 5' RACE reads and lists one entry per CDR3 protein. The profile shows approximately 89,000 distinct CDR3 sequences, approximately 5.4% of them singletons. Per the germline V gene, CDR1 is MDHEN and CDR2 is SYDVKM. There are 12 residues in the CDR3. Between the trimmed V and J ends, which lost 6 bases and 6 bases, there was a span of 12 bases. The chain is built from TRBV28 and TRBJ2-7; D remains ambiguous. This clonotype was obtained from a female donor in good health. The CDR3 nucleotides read TGTGCCAGCAGCCTAGGATATACCGAGCAGTACTTC. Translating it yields CASSLGYTEQYF.